This TCR beta chain appears in the sequencing data of a study of blood T cell repertoires in COVID-19. CDR1 and CDR2 from the germline V gene are LNHDA and SQIVND (reference sequence). Trimming shortened V by 5 bases and J by 3 bases, and 16 bases separated the two germline ends. The CDR3 contains 15 residues. Method: immunoSEQ multiplex PCR; TCRdb's copy keeps in-frame clones and lacks some. Of around 300,000 clones listed, 85% to 90% are singletons. The material sequenced was PBMCs or T cells enriched from blood (not recorded which). The sequence derives from a woman aged 60-75 years who had recovered from COVID-19. The chain has TRBV19 and TRBJ1-1; D might be TRBD1 (5 bases). CDR3 DNA sequence: TGTGCCAGTAGTCCCAAGGAGGGAGGGGACACTGAAGCTTTCTTT. Residues: CASSPKEGGDTEAFF.